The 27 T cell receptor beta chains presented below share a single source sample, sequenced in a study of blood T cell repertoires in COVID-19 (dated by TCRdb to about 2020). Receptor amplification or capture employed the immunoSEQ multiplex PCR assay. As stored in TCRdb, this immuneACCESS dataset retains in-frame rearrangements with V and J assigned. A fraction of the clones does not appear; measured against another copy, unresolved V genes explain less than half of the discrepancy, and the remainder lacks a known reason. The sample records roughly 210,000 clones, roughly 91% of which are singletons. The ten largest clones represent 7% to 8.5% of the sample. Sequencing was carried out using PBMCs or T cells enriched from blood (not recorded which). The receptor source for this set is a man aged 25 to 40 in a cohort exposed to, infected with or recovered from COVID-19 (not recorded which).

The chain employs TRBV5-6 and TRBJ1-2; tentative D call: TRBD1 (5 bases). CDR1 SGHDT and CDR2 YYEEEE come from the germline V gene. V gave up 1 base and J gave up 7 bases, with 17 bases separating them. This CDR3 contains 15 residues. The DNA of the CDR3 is TGTGCCAGCAGCTTGCAGGCAGGGCTTATGGCTGGCTACACCTTC. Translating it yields CASSLQAGLMAGYTF.

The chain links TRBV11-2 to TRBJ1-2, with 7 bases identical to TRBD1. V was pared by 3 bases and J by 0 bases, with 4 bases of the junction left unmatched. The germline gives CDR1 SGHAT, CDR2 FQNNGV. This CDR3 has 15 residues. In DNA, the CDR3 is TGTGCCAGCAGCTTGGGACAGATTACTAACTATGGCTACACCTTC. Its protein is CASSLGQITNYGYTF.

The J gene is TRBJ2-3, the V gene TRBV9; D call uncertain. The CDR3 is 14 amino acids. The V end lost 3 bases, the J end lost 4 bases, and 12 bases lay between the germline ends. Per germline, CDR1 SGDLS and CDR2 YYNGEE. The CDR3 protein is CASSDSSLADTQYF. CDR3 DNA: TGTGCCAGCAGCGACTCCTCTTTGGCAGATACGCAGTATTTT.

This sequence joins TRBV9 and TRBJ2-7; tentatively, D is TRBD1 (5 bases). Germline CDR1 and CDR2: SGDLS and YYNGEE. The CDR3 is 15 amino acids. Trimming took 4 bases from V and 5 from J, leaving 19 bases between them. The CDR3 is CASSLGNRRGHEQYF. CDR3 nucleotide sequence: TGTGCCAGCAGCCTTGGGAACAGGCGCGGCCACGAGCAGTACTTC.

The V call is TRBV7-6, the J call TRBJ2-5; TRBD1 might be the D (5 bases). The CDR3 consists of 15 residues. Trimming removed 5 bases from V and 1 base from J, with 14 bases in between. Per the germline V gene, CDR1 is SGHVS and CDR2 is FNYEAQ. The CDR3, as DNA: TGTGCCAGCAGCCGTAACCCAGGGCCCCAAGAGACCCAGTACTTC. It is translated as CASSRNPGPQETQYF.

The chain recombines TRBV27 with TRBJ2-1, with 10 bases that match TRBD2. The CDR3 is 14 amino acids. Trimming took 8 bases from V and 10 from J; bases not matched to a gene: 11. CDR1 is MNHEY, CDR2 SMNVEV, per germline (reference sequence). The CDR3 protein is CASSSGSITGEQFF. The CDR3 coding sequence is TGTGCCAGCTCTAGCGGGAGCATCACAGGCGAGCAGTTCTTC.

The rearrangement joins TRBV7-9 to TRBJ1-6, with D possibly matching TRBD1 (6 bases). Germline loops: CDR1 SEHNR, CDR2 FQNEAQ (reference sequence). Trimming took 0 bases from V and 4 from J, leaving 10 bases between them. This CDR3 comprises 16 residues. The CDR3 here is CASSLAGQQYNSPLHF. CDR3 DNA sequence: TGTGCCAGCAGCTTAGCAGGACAGCAATATAATTCACCCCTCCACTTT.

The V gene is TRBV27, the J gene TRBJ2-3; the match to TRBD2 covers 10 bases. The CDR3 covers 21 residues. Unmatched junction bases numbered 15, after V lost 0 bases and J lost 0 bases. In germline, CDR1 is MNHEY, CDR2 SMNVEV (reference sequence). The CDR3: CASSLSSGRSFNDPSTDTQYF. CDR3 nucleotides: TGTGCCAGCAGTTTATCTAGCGGGAGGAGTTTTAACGATCCTAGCACAGATACGCAGTATTTT.

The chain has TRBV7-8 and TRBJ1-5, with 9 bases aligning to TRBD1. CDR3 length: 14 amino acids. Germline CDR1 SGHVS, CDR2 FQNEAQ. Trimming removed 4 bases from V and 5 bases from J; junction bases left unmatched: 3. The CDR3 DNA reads TGTGCCAGCAGCTCGCGGACAGGGGATCAGCCCCAGCATTTT. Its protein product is CASSSRTGDQPQHF.

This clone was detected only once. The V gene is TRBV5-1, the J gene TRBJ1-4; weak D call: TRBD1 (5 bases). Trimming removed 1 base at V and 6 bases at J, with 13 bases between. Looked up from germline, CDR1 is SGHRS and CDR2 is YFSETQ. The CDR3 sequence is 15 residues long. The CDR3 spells CASSLMGDYYEKLFF. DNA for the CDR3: TGCGCCAGCAGCTTGATGGGGGACTATTATGAAAAACTGTTTTTT.

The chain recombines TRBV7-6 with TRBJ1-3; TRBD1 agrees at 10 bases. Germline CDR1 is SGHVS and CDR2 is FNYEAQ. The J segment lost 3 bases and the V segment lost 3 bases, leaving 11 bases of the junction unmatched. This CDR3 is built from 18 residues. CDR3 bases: TGTGCCAGCAGCTTGCTTCGACAGGGGGCAAAGGGTGGAAACACCATATATTTT. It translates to CASSLLRQGAKGGNTIYF.

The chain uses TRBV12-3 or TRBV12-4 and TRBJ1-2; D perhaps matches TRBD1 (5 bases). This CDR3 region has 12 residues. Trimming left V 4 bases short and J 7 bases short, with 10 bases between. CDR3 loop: CASSSGLSGYTF. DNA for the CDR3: TGTGCCAGCAGTTCGGGACTATCTGGCTACACCTTC.

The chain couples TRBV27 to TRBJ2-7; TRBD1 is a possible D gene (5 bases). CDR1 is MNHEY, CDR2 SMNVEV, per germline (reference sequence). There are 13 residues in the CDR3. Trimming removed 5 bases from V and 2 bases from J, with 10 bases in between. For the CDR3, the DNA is TGTGCCAGCAGTGACGGACAAGCCTACGAGCAGTACTTC. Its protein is CASSDGQAYEQYF.

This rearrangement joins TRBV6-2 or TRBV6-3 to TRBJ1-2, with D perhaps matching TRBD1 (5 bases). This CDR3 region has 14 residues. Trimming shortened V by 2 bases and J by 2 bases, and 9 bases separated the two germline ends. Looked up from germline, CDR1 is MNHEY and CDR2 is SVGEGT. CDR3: CASSYEQANYGYTF. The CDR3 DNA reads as TGTGCCAGCAGTTACGAACAGGCCAACTATGGCTACACCTTC.

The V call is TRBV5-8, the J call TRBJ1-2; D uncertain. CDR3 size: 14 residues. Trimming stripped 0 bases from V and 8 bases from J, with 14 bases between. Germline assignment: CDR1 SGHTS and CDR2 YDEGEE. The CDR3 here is CASSLAEQVYGYTF. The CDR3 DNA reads TGTGCCAGCAGCTTGGCAGAGCAGGTATACGGCTACACCTTC.

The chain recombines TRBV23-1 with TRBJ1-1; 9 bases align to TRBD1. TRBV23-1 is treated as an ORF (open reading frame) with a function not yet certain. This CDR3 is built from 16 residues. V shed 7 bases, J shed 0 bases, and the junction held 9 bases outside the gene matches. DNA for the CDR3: TGCGCCAGCACGGAGATACAGGGGGCGATGAACACTGAAGCTTTCTTT. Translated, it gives CASTEIQGAMNTEAFF.

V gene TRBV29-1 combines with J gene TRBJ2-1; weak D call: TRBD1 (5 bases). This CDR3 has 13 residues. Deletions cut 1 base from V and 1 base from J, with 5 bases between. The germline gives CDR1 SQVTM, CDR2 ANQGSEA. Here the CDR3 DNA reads TGCAGCGTTGAAGGACAGTCCTACAATGAGCAGTTCTTC. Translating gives CSVEGQSYNEQFF.

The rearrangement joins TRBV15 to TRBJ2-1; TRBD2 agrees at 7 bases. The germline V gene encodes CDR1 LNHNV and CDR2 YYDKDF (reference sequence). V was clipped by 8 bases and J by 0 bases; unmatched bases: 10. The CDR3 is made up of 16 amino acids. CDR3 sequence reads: CATGQRGSNSYNEQFF. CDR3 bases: TGTGCCACCGGCCAACGCGGGAGTAACTCCTACAATGAGCAGTTCTTC.

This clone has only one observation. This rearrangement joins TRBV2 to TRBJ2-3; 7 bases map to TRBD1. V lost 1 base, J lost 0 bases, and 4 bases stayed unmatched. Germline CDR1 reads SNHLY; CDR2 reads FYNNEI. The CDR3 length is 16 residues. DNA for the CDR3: TGTGCCAGCAGTGAAGTGACAGGGTGGAGCACAGATACGCAGTATTTT. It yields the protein CASSEVTGWSTDTQYF. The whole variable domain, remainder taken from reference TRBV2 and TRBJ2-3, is EPEVTQTPSHQVTQMGQEVILRCVPISNHLYFYWYRQILGQKVEFLVSFYNNEISEKSEIFDDQFSVERPDGSNFTLKIRSTKLEDSAMYFCASSEVTGWSTDTQYFGPGTRLTVL.

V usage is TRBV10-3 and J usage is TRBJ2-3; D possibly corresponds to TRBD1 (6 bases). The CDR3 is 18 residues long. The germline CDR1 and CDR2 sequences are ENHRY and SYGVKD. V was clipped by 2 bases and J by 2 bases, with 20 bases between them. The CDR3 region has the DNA TGTGCCATCAGTGAGCAGGCAGGGGCTAGGGTCCTCACAGATACGCAGTATTTT. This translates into CAISEQAGARVLTDTQYF.

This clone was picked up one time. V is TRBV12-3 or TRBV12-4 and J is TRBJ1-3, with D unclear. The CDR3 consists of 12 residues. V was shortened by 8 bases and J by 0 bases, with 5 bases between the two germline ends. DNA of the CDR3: TGTGCCAGCGTCGGCTCTGGAAACACCATATATTTT. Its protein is CASVGSGNTIYF.

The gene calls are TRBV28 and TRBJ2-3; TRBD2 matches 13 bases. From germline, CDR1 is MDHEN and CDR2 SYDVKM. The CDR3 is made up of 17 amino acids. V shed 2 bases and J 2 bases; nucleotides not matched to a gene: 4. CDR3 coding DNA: TGTGCCAGCAGTTTAGGTGGACTAGCGGGGGTCACAGATACGCAGTATTTT. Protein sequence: CASSLGGLAGVTDTQYF.

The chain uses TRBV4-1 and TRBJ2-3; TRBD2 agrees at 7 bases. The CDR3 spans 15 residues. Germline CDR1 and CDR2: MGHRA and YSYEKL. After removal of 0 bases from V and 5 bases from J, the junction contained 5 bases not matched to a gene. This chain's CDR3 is CASSQDGRGEDTQYF. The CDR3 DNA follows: TGCGCCAGCAGCCAAGATGGCCGGGGGGAAGATACGCAGTATTTT.

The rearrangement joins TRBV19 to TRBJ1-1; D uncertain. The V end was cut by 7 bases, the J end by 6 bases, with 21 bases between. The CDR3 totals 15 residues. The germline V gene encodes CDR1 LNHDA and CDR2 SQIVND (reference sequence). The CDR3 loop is CASKSSFSPYSEAFF. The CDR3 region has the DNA TGTGCCAGTAAGAGCTCCTTTTCCCCTTACTCTGAAGCTTTCTTT.

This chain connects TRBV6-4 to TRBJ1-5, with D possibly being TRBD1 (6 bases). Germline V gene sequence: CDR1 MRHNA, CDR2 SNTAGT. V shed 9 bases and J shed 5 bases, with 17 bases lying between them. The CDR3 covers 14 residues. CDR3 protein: CARRITGPHQPQHF. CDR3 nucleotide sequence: TGTGCCAGACGGATTACAGGGCCCCATCAGCCCCAGCATTTT.

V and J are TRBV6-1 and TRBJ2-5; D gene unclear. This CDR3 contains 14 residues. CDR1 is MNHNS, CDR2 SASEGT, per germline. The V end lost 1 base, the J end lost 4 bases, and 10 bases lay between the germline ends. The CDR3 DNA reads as TGTGCCAGCAGTGAAGTCGTCAGAGGAGAGACCCAGTACTTC. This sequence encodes CASSEVVRGETQYF.

The CDR3 here is CSVDSGVQNVNEQFF. The CDR3 nucleotides are TGCAGCGTTGACTCGGGAGTCCAAAACGTCAATGAGCAGTTCTTC. The rearrangement uses TRBV29-1 and TRBJ2-1, with D possibly being TRBD2 (6 bases). The V end lost 3 bases, the J end lost 6 bases, and 18 bases lay between the germline ends. The CDR3 extends over 15 amino acids. The germline CDR1 and CDR2 sequences are SQVTM and ANQGSEA.